Sequencing of this T cell receptor (beta chain) was carried out in a study of human versus mouse CDR3 diversity and MHC coevolution. Study-wide context: Between roughly 5.5 x 10^6 and 1.6 x 10^7 valid reads came from each sample. Study-level results: Mice had fewer CDR3 deletions and insertions than humans on average. Humans had the largest estimated TCR beta repertoire, 1.5 million to 2 million clonotypes.

Repertoires were generated with immunoSEQ multiplex PCR, while TCRdb's copy carries only in-frame clones and drops some. The sample holds 45,000 to 75,000 clones, 94% seen once. Details on this clone: Its cognate antigen is unknown.

The source is a person aged 55 to 75 in good health. Sequencing was performed on naive CD4+ T cells from blood. Described subset: CD45RO-negative CD62L-positive naive CD4 T cells.

Here the CDR3 DNA reads TGCGCCAGCAGCTTAAACAGGGAAGGTGAAAAACTGTTTTTT. Its translation: CASSLNREGEKLFF. V gene TRBV5-1 combines with J gene TRBJ1-4; possible D gene TRBD1, 6 bases. Per the germline V gene, CDR1 is SGHRS and CDR2 is YFSETQ. Trimming stripped 2 bases from V and 7 bases from J, with 12 bases between. The CDR3 consists of 14 residues.